The source of this TCR beta chain is a study of T cells in Graves' hyperthyroidism and ophthalmopathy. Ophthalmopathy patients showed a Clinical Activity Score of at least 3, NOSPECS grade of at least 4 and duration under 3 months. TCR beta CDR3 region amplification was performed from RNA transcripts. With the HTBI primer set, the TCR CDR3 went through a first round of RT-PCR. Via MiXCR, TCRdb re-called the multiplex PCR reads, giving one row per CDR3 protein. The sample shows about 300,000 distinct CDR3 sequences, roughly 20% of them seen only once. This clonotype was seen a few times. V dropped 0 bases and J dropped 4; count of bases not matched to a gene: 6. Germline V CDR1 and CDR2: SGDLS, YYNGEE. The CDR3 consists of 15 residues.

This TCR came from a man aged 45 to 65 with Graves' ophthalmopathy. The source material was blood. The rearrangement links TRBV9 to TRBJ1-1, with 7 bases lining up with TRBD1. CDR3 amino acids: CASSVGPQGVTEAFF. The CDR3 DNA reads TGTGCCAGCAGCGTAGGGCCTCAGGGGGTCACTGAAGCTTTCTTT. The whole variable domain, remainder taken from reference TRBV9 and TRBJ1-1, is DSGVTQTPKHLITATGQRVTLRCSPRSGDLSVYWYQQSLDQGLQFLIQYYNGEERAKGNILERFSAQQFPDLHSELNLSSLELGDSALYFCASSVGPQGVTEAFFGQGTRLTVV.